Described below is a single TCR beta chain sequence and its context. Its cognate antigen has yet to be identified. Base qualities were left out, and no much larger clone turns up one base away. The sample's time point label is to be understood as: around 22 weeks on oral tofacitinib. The sample's treatment or condition label, decoded: oral pan-JAK inhibitor, 5-10 mg twice daily. Lesional scalp punch biopsies and peripheral blood were obtained from alopecia areata patients. PBMCs were separated by density centrifugation and stained for CD3, CD4 and CD8, after which CD4+ and CD8+ T cells were sorted on a FACSAria. This specimen belongs to a study of CD8+ T cells in alopecia areata (dated by TCRdb to about 2018). Regarding the study in general: Treated patients were enrolled in an open-label pilot trial of oral tofacitinib, 5 to 10 mg twice daily, for moderate-to-severe alopecia areata. Tofacitinib was administered for 6 to 18 months, and 6 months of follow-up off drug were then conducted to assess delayed response and recurrence. The SALT score, which quantifies the percentage of affected scalp surface area, was used to measure disease severity in treated patients. In both human patients and the C3H/HeJ mouse model, the study applied high-throughput TCRbeta sequencing to look at T cell clonal expansion in alopecia areata. In humans, TCRbeta sequencing was performed on scalp tissue and on sorted CD4+ and CD8+ peripheral blood T cells from healthy controls and from patients with patchy or totalis/universalis alopecia areata. Tofacitinib-treated patients had biopsies at baseline and at 4 and 24 weeks of treatment, with a later scalp biopsy in several patients. Scalp clonality was compared across normal scalp (n=4), patchy alopecia areata scalp (n=8), and alopecia totalis/universalis scalp (n=8). The RNA source kit depended on sample type: the PAXgene miRNA kit for fixed scalp, the miRNeasy kit for PBMCs, and the RNeasy kit for mouse skin. TCRbeta CDR3 regions were amplified by immunoSEQ multiplex PCR with 35 Vbeta forward and 13 Jbeta reverse primers. On the study overall, not on this receptor specifically: TCR sequences shared between patients were less clear than in mice, possibly partly because of HLA diversity in the patient population. During tofacitinib treatment, many expanded lesional clones remained in scalp and blood, and this persistence may partly explain relapse after treatment is stopped. Because the treated cohort was small and had only one nonresponder, larger studies are needed to examine links between baseline CD8+ expansion and response. Tofacitinib significantly lowered scalp clonality and the number of expanded CD8+ clones among the top 100 scalp clones. Unlike mouse skin, which is dominated by gammadelta T cells, normal human skin has resident alphabeta T cells that are also sequenced, and this complicates analysis of the scalp TCR repertoire. Compared with normal scalp, lesional scalp had higher clonality and more expanded CD8+ clones, particularly in alopecia totalis/universalis, a pattern that suggests antigenic drive.

The CDR3 covers 14 residues, taking in both the cysteine and the phenylalanine. Only the CDR3 DNA is retained, 42 bases long and in frame from the first base. For CDR1 and CDR2, the germline V gene lists ENHRY and SYGVKD. The junction carries 13 bases between V and J, which are trimmed by 3 bases and 5 bases respectively. The library relied on the immunoSEQ multiplex PCR assay. RNA was extracted from all samples and reverse transcribed into cDNA as template for TCR sequencing. SuperScript III was used to make first-strand cDNA, primed with a 2:1 mix of oligo-dT and random hexamers. A synthetic immune receptor repertoire was used to measure amplification bias, and any remaining bias was corrected computationally. The authors processed their data as follows. Raw reads were preprocessed to remove errors, and CDR3 was defined by IMGT conventions from the conserved cysteine to phenylalanine. Clonality was computed by normalizing Shannon entropy by log2 of the number of productive unique TCRs and subtracting the result from 1. CD4 or CD8 identity of scalp clones was inferred by cross-referencing scalp TCRbeta sequences with sorted blood CD4 and CD8 repertoires. Held by TCRdb, this immuneACCESS table contains in-frame sequences only and omits some clones. Under half of the omission traces to an unresolved V gene where checked; the cause of the rest is unknown. The V and J calls and clone size were taken over from that table, and D and trimming were inferred from the DNA. This sample gives 110,000 or so clones in total; approximately 55% of them show up just once. The top ten clonotypes cover 3% to 4% of the sample.

The source was CD4+ T cells sorted from blood, collected at week 24, from a patient treated with tofacitinib. The sequence is built from TRBV10-3 and TRBJ2-5; the D segment is perhaps TRBD1 or TRBD2, each sharing 5 matched bases. The TCR comes from a human donor with alopecia areata. The CDR3 loop reads CAISDYGARETQYF. In nucleotide form, the sequence is TGTGCCATCAGTGATTACGGGGCGCGGGAGACCCAGTACTTC.